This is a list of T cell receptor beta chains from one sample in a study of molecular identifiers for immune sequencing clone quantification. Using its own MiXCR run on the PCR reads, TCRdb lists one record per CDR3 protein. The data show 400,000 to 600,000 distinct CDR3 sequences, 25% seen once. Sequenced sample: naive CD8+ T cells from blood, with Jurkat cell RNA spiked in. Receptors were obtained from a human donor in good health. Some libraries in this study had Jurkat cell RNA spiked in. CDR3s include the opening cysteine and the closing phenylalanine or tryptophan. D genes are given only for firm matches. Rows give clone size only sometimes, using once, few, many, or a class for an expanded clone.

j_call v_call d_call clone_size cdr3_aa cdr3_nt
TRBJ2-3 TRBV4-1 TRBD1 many CASSPGQGGADTQYF TGCGCCAGCAGCCCGGGACAGGGTGGCGCAGATACGCAGTATTTT
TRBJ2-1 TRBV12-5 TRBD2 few CASGQGLVLYNEQFF TGTGCTAGTGGCCAAGGACTAGTCCTGTACAATGAGCAGTTCTTC
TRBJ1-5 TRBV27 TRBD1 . CASSSKPGQGNQPQHF TGTGCCAGCAGTTCGAAACCGGGACAGGGCAATCAGCCCCAGCATTTT
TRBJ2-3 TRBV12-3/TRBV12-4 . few CTSSWRGSTDTQYF TGTACCAGCAGTTGGAGGGGCTCTACAGATACGCAGTATTTT
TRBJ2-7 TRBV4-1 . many CASSQEGYSYEQYF TGCGCCAGCAGCCAAGAGGGGTACTCCTACGAGCAGTACTTC
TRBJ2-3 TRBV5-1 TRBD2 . CASSPGDGGRWDTQYF TGCGCCAGCAGCCCTGGAGACGGCGGGAGGTGGGATACGCAGTATTTT
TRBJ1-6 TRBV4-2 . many CASSHLAGDNSPLHF TGTGCCAGCAGCCACCTGGCTGGGGATAATTCACCCCTCCACTTT
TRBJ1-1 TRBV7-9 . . CASSTRDSLGTEAFF TGTGCCAGCAGCACCCGGGACTCCCTTGGGACTGAAGCTTTCTTT
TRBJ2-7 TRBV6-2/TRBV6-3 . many CASSLTRATYEQYF TGTGCCAGCAGCTTAACTAGGGCCACCTACGAGCAGTACTTC
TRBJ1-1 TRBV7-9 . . CASRGGRSTEAFF TGTGCCAGCAGGGGTGGGAGGAGCACTGAAGCTTTCTTT
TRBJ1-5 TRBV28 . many CASSTDGSQPQHF TGTGCCAGCAGTACGGACGGCTCGCAGCCCCAGCATTTT
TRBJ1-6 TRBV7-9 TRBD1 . CASSQTGRPSYNSPLHF TGTGCCAGCAGCCAGACAGGGAGGCCCTCCTATAATTCACCCCTCCACTTT
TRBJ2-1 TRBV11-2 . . CASSLEAGRYNEQFF TGTGCCAGCAGCTTAGAAGCAGGGCGATACAATGAGCAGTTCTTC
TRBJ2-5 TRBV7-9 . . CASSPPISGSVEETQYF TGTGCCAGCAGCCCCCCAATCTCGGGTAGCGTGGAAGAGACCCAGTACTTC
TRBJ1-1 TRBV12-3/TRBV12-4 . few CASSSKNTEAFF TGTGCCAGCAGTTCGAAGAACACTGAAGCTTTCTTT
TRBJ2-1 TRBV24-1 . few CATSDSMRGSSYNEQFF TGTGCCACCAGTGATTCGATGAGGGGGAGCTCCTACAATGAGCAGTTCTTC
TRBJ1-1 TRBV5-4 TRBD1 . CASSLPTQTGATEAFF TGTGCCAGCAGCTTGCCTACCCAGACAGGGGCCACTGAAGCTTTCTTT
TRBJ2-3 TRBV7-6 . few CANSSSREFLDTQYF TGTGCCAACAGCTCCAGCCGGGAGTTTTTGGATACGCAGTATTTT
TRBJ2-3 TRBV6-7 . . CASSRREDTDTQYF TGTGCCAGCAGTCGCAGGGAGGACACAGATACGCAGTATTTT
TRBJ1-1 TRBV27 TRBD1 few CASSSLWGVEGANTEAFF TGTGCCAGCAGCTCGCTGTGGGGGGTTGAGGGGGCGAACACTGAAGCTTTCTTT
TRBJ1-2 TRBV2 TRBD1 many CANDREGYGYTF TGTGCCAACGACAGGGAAGGGTATGGCTACACCTTC
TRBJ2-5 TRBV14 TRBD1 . CASSQGALETQYF TGTGCCAGCTCTCAGGGGGCTCTAGAGACCCAGTACTTC
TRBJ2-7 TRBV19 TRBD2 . CASSLAGELYEQYF TGTGCCAGTTCGCTAGCGGGAGAGCTCTACGAGCAGTACTTC
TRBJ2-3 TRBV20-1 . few CSASDRILADTQYF TGCAGTGCTAGTGACAGAATTTTGGCAGATACGCAGTATTTT
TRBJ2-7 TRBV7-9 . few CASSPGRATPYEQYF TGTGCCAGCAGCCCAGGCCGCGCCACGCCCTACGAGCAGTACTTC
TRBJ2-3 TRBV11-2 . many CASSITGDTQYF TGTGCCAGCAGCATTACAGGAGATACGCAGTATTTT
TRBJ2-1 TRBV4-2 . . CASSPFAPDYNEQFF TGTGCCAGCAGCCCCTTTGCCCCAGATTACAATGAGCAGTTCTTC
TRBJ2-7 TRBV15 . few CATSSSAGAAYEQYF TGTGCCACCAGCAGTTCTGCGGGGGCCGCCTACGAGCAGTACTTC